The 4 T cell receptor beta chains listed next were all sequenced from one sample in a study of cytomegalovirus exposure and HLA in healthy donors. With 60 Vbeta and 13 Jbeta primers, the PCR was carried out. Here immunoSEQ multiplex PCR was the method, and the copy in TCRdb shows in-frame clones only, minus some. The sample gives some 130,000 clones, approximately 81% of which show up once; 5.5% to 8.5% is in the top ten. Material for sequencing was PBMCs. These TCRs come from a male donor in good health and CMV-seronegative.

This clone was seen a single time. This chain links TRBV27 with TRBJ2-1; the D gene is possibly TRBD2 (6 bases). The CDR3 consists of 14 residues. CDR1 and CDR2 (germline): MNHEY, SMNVEV (reference sequence). Trimming took 2 bases from V and 8 from J, leaving 13 bases between them. The CDR3 loop reads CASSLVLEGHEQFF. CDR3 in DNA: TGTGCCAGCAGTTTAGTCCTGGAGGGGCATGAGCAGTTCTTC.

This rearrangement joins TRBV28 to TRBJ1-2, with a weak D call TRBD1 (5 bases). Germline CDR1 and CDR2: MDHEN and SYDVKM. This CDR3 spans 15 amino acids. Trimming cost V 3 bases and J 3 bases, with 14 bases left between them. CDR3 coding DNA: TGTGCCAGCAGTTTGCGCAGGGAGGGAGACTATGGCTACACCTTC. Translation: CASSLRREGDYGYTF.

This clone was recorded only once. The chain recombines TRBV18 with TRBJ1-1; D gene unclear. CDR3 length equals 16 residues. The V gene's germline CDR1 is KGHSH and CDR2 LQKENI. V lost 0 bases, J lost 0 bases, and 11 bases lay in between. The CDR3 is CASSPPGGEMNTEAFF. CDR3 sequence (DNA): TGTGCCAGCTCACCACCAGGCGGAGAAATGAACACTGAAGCTTTCTTT.

V usage is TRBV19 and J usage is TRBJ1-4; 9 bases line up with TRBD1. The trim removed 5 bases at V and 7 bases at J, leaving 5 bases unmatched. The CDR3 totals 14 residues. Germline V gene lookup returns CDR1 LNHDA and CDR2 SQIVND (reference sequence). The CDR3 reads CASSSGTGSEKLFF. For the CDR3, the DNA is TGTGCCAGTAGTTCCGGGACAGGGAGTGAAAAACTGTTTTTT.